This T cell receptor beta chain was observed in a study of cytomegalovirus exposure and HLA in healthy donors. The PCR had 60 Vbeta and 13 Jbeta primers. Profiled with immunoSEQ multiplex PCR; TCRdb holds only in-frame clones, not every one. The data contain fewer than 150,000 clones, more than 75% of them singletons. This clone was recorded only once. Its antigen remains unknown. Study outcomes and limitations: Association of a missense DCLRE1C variant with TCR beta V- and J-gene trimming was reported in a later analysis.

The CDR3 runs 15 residues. Germline V CDR1 and CDR2: MDHEN, SYDVKM. The V and J ends lost 6 bases and 10 bases, in that order; junction bases with no gene match: 14. The sequence derives from a woman aged 35 to 49 in good health and CMV-seropositive. Sequences were obtained from PBMCs. This chain joins TRBV28 and TRBJ1-4, with 7 bases fitting TRBD1. The CDR3 protein is CASRRYRGGGGKLFF. DNA of the CDR3: TGTGCCAGCAGACGTTACAGGGGAGGCGGTGGAAAACTGTTTTTT.